A single sample gave rise to the 25 T cell receptor beta chains below, sequenced in a study of T cell responses to AZD1222 COVID-19 vaccine. The assay was immunoSEQ multiplex PCR, and TCRdb's table has in-frame clones only and misses some. The table has 180,000 or so clones, 90% to 95% seen once. The sequenced sample was peripheral blood, obtained on day 0 of AZD1222 vaccination. The origin of the receptors is an adult in good health.

V gene TRBV5-1 combines with J gene TRBJ1-2; tentative D call: TRBD1 (5 bases). The CDR3 extends over 16 amino acids. Per germline, CDR1 SGHRS and CDR2 YFSETQ. Between the trimmed V and J ends, which lost 5 bases and 4 bases, there was a span of 21 bases. The CDR3 bases are TGCGCCAGCAGTCCAGATCCGGGGGGGAAGTCCTATGGCTACACCTTC. It specifies CASSPDPGGKSYGYTF. The full variable domain, with the rest looked up from reference TRBV5-1 and TRBJ1-2, is KAGVTQTPRYLIKTRGQQVTLSCSPISGHRSVSWYQQTPGQGLQFLFEYFSETQRNKGNFPGRFSGRQFSNSRSEMNVSTLELGDSALYLCASSPDPGGKSYGYTFGSGTRLTVV.

The CDR3 DNA is TGTGCCAGCAGTCGGAGCGGGAGGTCCTACGAGCAGTACTTC. It is translated as CASSRSGRSYEQYF. The chain combines TRBV5-4 with TRBJ2-7, with 9 positions matching TRBD2. The CDR3 has 14 residues. Germline CDR1 reads SGHNT; CDR2 reads YYREEE (reference sequence). V was pared by 5 bases and J by 1 base, with 4 bases of the junction left unmatched.

The chain combines TRBV19 with TRBJ1-5; TRBD1 is a possible D gene (6 bases). Trimming removed 5 bases at V and 0 bases at J, with 17 bases between. The CDR3 sequence is 17 residues long. The germline CDR1 and CDR2 sequences are LNHDA and SQIVND (reference sequence). The CDR3 spells CASSPRTALLSNQPQHF. In DNA form, the CDR3 reads TGTGCCAGTAGTCCCCGGACAGCTTTACTTAGCAATCAGCCCCAGCATTTT.

This CDR3 reads CASSDGGLRWGYEQYF. The CDR3 DNA reads TGTGCCAGTAGTGACGGAGGCCTCAGATGGGGCTACGAGCAGTACTTC. The rearrangement links TRBV19 to TRBJ2-7; tentatively, D is TRBD2 (5 bases). V was cut by 5 bases and J by 3 bases, with 20 bases left in between. Germline CDR1 reads LNHDA; CDR2 reads SQIVND (reference sequence). The CDR3 sequence is 16 residues long.

DNA for the CDR3: TGTGCCAGCAGCATGGACAGGGGACAGCCCCAGCATTTT. This sequence encodes CASSMDRGQPQHF. The chain has TRBV6-5 and TRBJ1-5, with 9 bases that match TRBD1. V lost 6 bases, J lost 7 bases, and 4 bases stayed unmatched. The CDR3 spans 13 residues. Germline V gene data show CDR1 as MNHEY and CDR2 as SVGAGI.

The chain is built from TRBV11-2 and TRBJ1-1, with a possible D match to TRBD1 (6 bases). Trimming took 10 bases from V and 3 from J, leaving 21 bases between them. CDR1 is SGHAT, CDR2 FQNNGV, per germline. The CDR3 consists of 15 residues. CDR3 region: CATKPRDTIYTEAFF. CDR3 in DNA: TGTGCCACCAAACCCCGGGACACCATCTACACTGAAGCTTTCTTT.

The chain recombines TRBV3-1 (or the pseudogene TRBV3-2) with TRBJ1-1; 7 nucleotides align to TRBD1. This CDR3 region has 17 residues. V lost 0 bases to trimming and J lost 4 bases; unmatched junction nucleotides: 11. Germline CDR1 LGHDT, CDR2 YNNKEL (reference sequence). In nucleotides, the CDR3 is TGTGCCAGCAGCCAAGATGGAAAGGGGGCCATCAGCACTGAAGCTTTCTTT. Encoded protein: CASSQDGKGAISTEAFF.

The chain couples TRBV20-1 to TRBJ1-2; no firm D call. The germline V and J ends were trimmed by 6 bases and 4 bases, with 6 bases remaining between them. CDR1 DFQATT and CDR2 SNEGSKA come from the germline V gene (reference sequence). This CDR3 contains 10 residues. The CDR3 sequence: CSAPFYGYTF. The CDR3 nucleotides read TGCAGTGCCCCCTTCTATGGCTACACCTTC.

DNA of the CDR3: TGTGCCAGTAGTCCCGAGGGGGAGGTCGCCTACGAGCAGTACTTC. Translated, it gives CASSPEGEVAYEQYF. The rearrangement links TRBV19 to TRBJ2-7; D possibly matches TRBD1 or TRBD2 (6 bases each). Trimming took off 5 bases at V and 2 bases at J, with 16 bases between the two ends. This CDR3 has 15 amino acids. Per the germline V gene, CDR1 is LNHDA and CDR2 is SQIVND (reference sequence). The full variable domain, in which reference TRBV19 and TRBJ2-7 provide the parts outside the CDR3, is DGGITQSPKYLFRKEGQNVTLSCEQNLNHDAMYWYRQDPGQGLRLIYYSQIVNDFQKGDIAEGYSVSREKKESFPLTVTSAQKNPTAFYLCASSPEGEVAYEQYFGPGTRLTVT.

This clone appeared once. The V gene is TRBV6-2 or TRBV6-3, the J gene TRBJ1-5, with D unclear. Trimming shortened V by 6 bases and J by 4 bases, and 7 bases separated the two germline ends. The CDR3 spans 12 residues. Germline lookup yields CDR1 MNHEY and CDR2 SVGEGT. CDR3: CASSSQNQPQHF. The DNA of the CDR3 is TGTGCCAGCAGCTCTCAAAATCAGCCCCAGCATTTT.

This chain links TRBV19 with TRBJ1-5; D unclear. The germline gives CDR1 LNHDA, CDR2 SQIVND (reference sequence). V was pared by 3 bases and J by 4 bases, with 10 bases between. The CDR3 is made up of 14 amino acids. This CDR3 reads CASSIKVGNQPQHF. CDR3 in DNA: TGTGCCAGTAGTATCAAGGTGGGAAATCAGCCCCAGCATTTT.

This rearrangement joins TRBV7-9 to TRBJ2-3; unclear D gene. CDR3 length: 17 residues. CDR1 is SEHNR and CDR2 is FQNEAQ in the germline V gene (reference sequence). Trimming shortened V by 7 bases and J by 2 bases, and 22 bases separated the two germline ends. The CDR3 DNA is TGTGCCAGCACCCCCGCCACAGTGGGCGCCGACACAGATACGCAGTATTTT. Translated, it gives CASTPATVGADTDTQYF.

The rearrangement uses TRBV15 and TRBJ2-3; no definite D call. The germline V and J ends were trimmed by 0 bases and 4 bases, with 11 bases remaining between them. The germline V gene encodes CDR1 LNHNV and CDR2 YYDKDF (reference sequence). This CDR3 contains 15 residues. The DNA for the CDR3 is TGTGCCACCAGCAGAGAATTCAGCGCTCCAGATACGCAGTATTTT. This gives the protein CATSREFSAPDTQYF. The complete variable domain, with remaining parts taken from reference TRBV15 and TRBJ2-3, reads DAMVIQNPRYQVTQFGKPVTLSCSQTLNHNVMYWYQQKSSQAPKLLFHYYDKDFNNEADTPDNFQSRRPNTSFCFLDIRSPGLGDTAMYLCATSREFSAPDTQYFGPGTRLTVL.

The chain links TRBV19 to TRBJ2-7, with 7 bases lining up with TRBD1. Trimming removed 6 bases from V and 3 bases from J; junction bases left unmatched: 5. This CDR3 has 13 amino acids. Germline V gene data show CDR1 as LNHDA and CDR2 as SQIVND (reference sequence). The DNA of the CDR3 is TGTGCCAGTAGCAACAGGGGTGGCTACGAGCAGTACTTC. Its translation is CASSNRGGYEQYF. The entire variable domain, with the rest obtained from reference TRBV19 and TRBJ2-7, is as follows: DGGITQSPKYLFRKEGQNVTLSCEQNLNHDAMYWYRQDPGQGLRLIYYSQIVNDFQKGDIAEGYSVSREKKESFPLTVTSAQKNPTAFYLCASSNRGGYEQYFGPGTRLTVT.

The chain recombines TRBV6-1 with TRBJ1-2, with 9 positions matching TRBD1. The length of the CDR3 is 16 residues. Trimming at V came to 2 bases and at J to 2 bases, leaving 6 bases not matched to a gene. Germline V gene data show CDR1 as MNHNS and CDR2 as SASEGT. The CDR3 region has the DNA TGTGCCAGCAGTGAACACGACAGGGGGAAGAACTATGGCTACACCTTC. Translated, it gives CASSEHDRGKNYGYTF.

The chain recombines TRBV6-5 with TRBJ2-2; D might be TRBD2 (6 bases). Trimming took 7 bases from V and 5 from J, leaving 17 bases between them. The CDR3 sequence is 15 residues long. Germline V gene sequence: CDR1 MNHEY, CDR2 SVGAGI. CDR3 nucleotides: TGTGCCAGCACCAATAGTCCGGGAGATACCGGGGAGCTGTTTTTT. This encodes CASTNSPGDTGELFF.

This chain connects TRBV20-1 to TRBJ2-1; 12 nucleotides match TRBD2. V shed 3 bases, J shed 7 bases, and the junction held 7 bases outside the gene matches. Germline V gives CDR1 DFQATT, CDR2 SNEGSKA (reference sequence). CDR3 length: 15 amino acids. The CDR3 DNA reads TGCAGTGCTAGTGTAGTGACTAGCGGGAGAAATGAGCAGTTCTTC. Its protein product is CSASVVTSGRNEQFF.

In DNA form, the CDR3 reads TGTGCCAGCAGCTTGGTGGGGGTCAGCTCCTACAATGAGCAGTTCTTC. It translates to CASSLVGVSSYNEQFF. The V gene is TRBV5-6, the J gene TRBJ2-1, with D perhaps given as TRBD1 or TRBD2 (5 bases each). Trimming took 0 bases from V and 0 from J, leaving 10 bases between them. The CDR3 spans 16 residues. In germline, CDR1 is SGHDT, CDR2 YYEEEE.

The V and J genes are TRBV2 and TRBJ2-1, with TRBD1 identical over 9 bases. There are 16 residues in the CDR3. CDR1 SNHLY and CDR2 FYNNEI come from the germline V gene. Trimming removed 6 bases from V and 5 bases from J; junction bases left unmatched: 11. The CDR3 protein is CASRDIRDRADNEQFF. CDR3 in DNA: TGTGCCAGCAGAGATATCCGGGACAGGGCCGACAATGAGCAGTTCTTC.

This clone showed up just once. The V call is TRBV19, the J call TRBJ1-1; possibly TRBD1 for D (6 bases). CDR1 and CDR2 from the germline V gene are LNHDA and SQIVND (reference sequence). The CDR3 totals 15 residues. Trimming pared 8 bases from V and 4 bases from J, leaving 20 bases between. The CDR3 sequence is CASWVAGVEVTEAFF. DNA for the CDR3: TGTGCCAGTTGGGTAGCAGGGGTCGAGGTCACTGAAGCTTTCTTT.

The chain carries TRBV5-6 and TRBJ2-3; the match to TRBD2 covers 7 bases. The CDR3 spans 15 residues. The junction had 5 bases not matched to a gene; V was cut back by 0 bases and J by 4 bases. CDR1 and CDR2 (germline): SGHDT, YYEEEE. The DNA of the CDR3 is TGTGCCAGCAGCTTGGAAGCGGGACTGGCAGATACGCAGTATTTT. Its translation is CASSLEAGLADTQYF.

The V and J genes are TRBV2 and TRBJ2-7, with 7 bases aligning to TRBD2. With V trimmed by 4 bases and J by 4 bases, 4 bases remained unmatched. CDR3 length: 13 residues. CDR1 and CDR2 (germline): SNHLY, FYNNEI. The CDR3 coding sequence is TGTGCCAGCAGTGTTCGCGGGGGATACGAGCAGTACTTC. Residues: CASSVRGGYEQYF.

The rearrangement joins TRBV27 to TRBJ2-5; no reliable D call. V was clipped by 8 bases and J by 2 bases, with 12 bases between them. Germline CDR1 MNHEY, CDR2 SMNVEV (reference sequence). The CDR3 spans 13 residues. The CDR3 sequence: CASSAQIQETQYF. CDR3 coding DNA: TGTGCCAGCTCGGCCCAGATACAAGAGACCCAGTACTTC.

Here the CDR3 DNA reads TGTGCCAGCAGCCCTGGGGGGTTTGGTCTCGCTTTCTTT. Amino acids: CASSPGGFGLAFF. The chain uses TRBV12-3 or TRBV12-4 and TRBJ1-1, with D possibly matching TRBD1 (5 bases). The CDR3 runs 13 residues. V lost 6 bases and J lost 11, with 19 bases in between.

The chain has TRBV27 and TRBJ2-1, with 11 bases identical to TRBD2. The CDR3 has 16 amino acids. Looked up from germline, CDR1 is MNHEY and CDR2 is SMNVEV (reference sequence). J lost 4 bases, V lost 6 bases, and 8 bases had no gene match. Here the CDR3 reads CASSRSTSGSYNEQFF. CDR3 sequence (DNA): TGTGCCAGCAGCCGTTCCACTAGCGGGAGTTACAATGAGCAGTTCTTC.